These 15 T cell receptor beta chains were all obtained from the same sample, sequenced in a study of technical replicates of blood from four donors. Libraries were prepared by immunoSEQ multiplex PCR; TCRdb keeps only in-frame clonotypes and omits some of them. This table holds about 76,000 clones, 65% to 90% found once. Sequencing used PBMCs. The receptors shown here come from a human donor in good health. Some clones in this sample may be carry-over from other donors' samples.

V is TRBV11-2 and J is TRBJ2-5, with D possibly TRBD2 on 5 matching bases. This CDR3 contains 15 residues. The germline V gene has CDR1 SGHAT and CDR2 FQNNGV. Trimming took 5 bases from V and 4 from J, leaving 17 bases between them. The CDR3 region is CASSQMSGGRETQYF. CDR3 DNA sequence: TGTGCCAGCAGCCAAATGTCCGGTGGGAGAGAGACCCAGTACTTC.

The V and J genes are TRBV5-4 and TRBJ2-5; D might be TRBD1 (7 bases). This CDR3 comprises 16 residues. The ends were cut back, 3 bases at V and 1 base at J, with 16 bases in the middle. The germline gives CDR1 SGHNT, CDR2 YYREEE (reference sequence). DNA for the CDR3: TGTGCCAGCAGCTCACCTACAGGGGAGGTCCAAGAGACCCAGTACTTC. It translates to CASSSPTGEVQETQYF.

This chain links TRBV5-1 with TRBJ1-3; 11 nucleotides agree with TRBD1. The CDR3 sequence is 17 residues long. The germline V gene has CDR1 SGHRS and CDR2 YFSETQ. Trimming removed 2 bases from V and 0 bases from J; junction bases left unmatched: 4. The CDR3 nucleotides read TGCGCCAGCAGCTTTTGGACAGGGGGCACCTCTGGAAACACCATATATTTT. It is translated as CASSFWTGGTSGNTIYF.

The chain is built from TRBV2 and TRBJ2-5; 12 bases match TRBD2. The germline CDR1 and CDR2 sequences are SNHLY and FYNNEI. The CDR3 covers 16 residues. Unmatched junction bases numbered 8, after V lost 6 bases and J lost 3 bases. The CDR3 is CASSAGLAGMEETQYF. In nucleotides, the CDR3 is TGTGCCAGCAGCGCAGGACTAGCGGGAATGGAAGAGACCCAGTACTTC.

V usage is TRBV7-2 and J usage is TRBJ1-1; D is unresolved. The germline gives CDR1 SGHTA, CDR2 FQGNSA. V was trimmed by 5 bases and J by 1 base, leaving 11 bases between them. The CDR3 consists of 14 residues. The CDR3 nucleotides read TGTGCCAGCAGCCCCATGACGGGGAACACTGAAGCTTTCTTT. This translates into CASSPMTGNTEAFF. Combining the CDR3 with reference TRBV7-2 and TRBJ1-1 gives the whole variable domain GAGVSQSPSNKVTEKGKDVELRCDPISGHTALYWYRQSLGQGLEFLIYFQGNSAPDKSGLPSDRFSAERTGGSVSTLTIQRTQQEDSAVYLCASSPMTGNTEAFFGQGTRLTVV.

The chain joins TRBV6-6 to TRBJ2-1; perhaps TRBD1 as D (6 bases). Germline V gives CDR1 MNHNY, CDR2 SVGAGI (reference sequence). V shed 4 bases and J shed 1 base, with 8 bases lying between them. The CDR3 is 14 residues long. CDR3 sequence reads: CASSSQGSYNEQFF. CDR3 nucleotide sequence: TGTGCCAGCAGTTCCCAGGGGTCCTACAATGAGCAGTTCTTC.

The chain employs TRBV7-3 and TRBJ2-3; D is unresolved. The CDR3 spans 16 residues. In germline, CDR1 is SGHTA, CDR2 FQGTGA. V was pared by 0 bases and J by 4 bases, with 14 bases between. CDR3 amino acids: CASSLTPWRNSDTQYF. CDR3 DNA sequence: TGTGCCAGCAGCTTAACTCCATGGCGGAACTCAGATACGCAGTATTTT.

CDR3 sequence: CASSLAWTGSSYEQYF. DNA of the CDR3: TGCGCCAGCAGCTTGGCCTGGACAGGGAGCTCCTACGAGCAGTACTTC. V is TRBV5-1 and J is TRBJ2-7, with TRBD1 identical over 8 bases. The junction had 5 bases not matched to a gene; V was cut back by 0 bases and J by 0 bases. CDR1 and CDR2 (germline): SGHRS, YFSETQ. The CDR3 has 16 residues.

The genes are TRBV29-1 and TRBJ2-5; 9 bases map to TRBD2. The V gene end was trimmed by 7 bases and the J gene end by 5 bases; junction bases not matched to a gene: 8. Germline V gene sequence: CDR1 SQVTM, CDR2 ANQGSEA. The CDR3 is made up of 13 amino acids. The CDR3 coding sequence is TGCAGCGGATGGGGACTAGCAAGGGAGACCCAGTACTTC. Translating gives CSGWGLARETQYF.

This clone was detected only a few times. The J gene is TRBJ1-1, the V gene TRBV4-1; 7 nucleotides line up with TRBD1. This CDR3 has 15 amino acids. The J segment lost 1 base and the V segment lost 6 bases, leaving 8 bases of the junction unmatched. Germline CDR1 is MGHRA and CDR2 is YSYEKL. The CDR3 sequence: CASRSYRGGNTEAFF. CDR3 bases: TGCGCCAGCAGGTCGTACAGGGGAGGGAACACTGAAGCTTTCTTT.

V is TRBV4-1 and J is TRBJ1-4, with D unresolved. This CDR3 is built from 16 residues. CDR1 MGHRA and CDR2 YSYEKL come from the germline V gene. Trimming removed 1 base at V and 8 bases at J, with 17 bases between. In DNA, the CDR3 is TGCGCCAGCAGCCAAGGAGGGAGGGCGCCGAGGGAAAAACTGTTTTTT. This codes for CASSQGGRAPREKLFF.

The chain uses TRBV5-5 and TRBJ1-1; a possible D gene is TRBD1 (5 bases). Per germline, CDR1 SGHKS and CDR2 YYEKEE (reference sequence). This CDR3 comprises 15 residues. The V gene lost 0 bases and the J gene lost 0 bases, with 9 bases spanning the gap. CDR3 region: CASSLGGGMNTEAFF. The CDR3 DNA sequence: TGTGCCAGCAGCTTGGGGGGCGGGATGAACACTGAAGCTTTCTTT.

The genes are TRBV30 and TRBJ1-3; no clear D. The CDR3 length is 15 residues. In germline, CDR1 is GTSNPN, CDR2 SVGIG (reference sequence). The V end lost 4 bases, the J end lost 2 bases, and 15 bases lay between the germline ends. CDR3 loop: CAWTTRGLTGNTIYF. CDR3 nucleotide sequence: TGTGCCTGGACCACCAGAGGTTTAACTGGAAACACCATATATTTT.

The rearrangement uses TRBV19 and TRBJ1-2, with 7 nucleotides matching TRBD1. The V and J ends lost 5 bases and 8 bases, in that order; junction bases with no gene match: 14. The germline V gene has CDR1 LNHDA and CDR2 SQIVND (reference sequence). This CDR3 comprises 15 residues. CDR3 region: CASSSRQGALRGYTF. The DNA for the CDR3 is TGTGCCAGTAGTTCGCGACAGGGAGCGTTGAGGGGCTACACCTTC.

V is TRBV9 and J is TRBJ1-1, with D maybe TRBD1 (5 bases). The V and J ends lost 4 bases and 1 base respectively, with 11 bases between them. Germline-derived CDR1 and CDR2 are SGDLS and YYNGEE. CDR3 length equals 14 residues. CDR3: CASSPRGGNTEAFF. The CDR3 bases are TGTGCCAGCAGCCCTCGGGGGGGGAACACTGAAGCTTTCTTT. Based on the CDR3 plus reference TRBV9 and TRBJ1-1, the full variable domain is DSGVTQTPKHLITATGQRVTLRCSPRSGDLSVYWYQQSLDQGLQFLIQYYNGEERAKGNILERFSAQQFPDLHSELNLSSLELGDSALYFCASSPRGGNTEAFFGQGTRLTVV.